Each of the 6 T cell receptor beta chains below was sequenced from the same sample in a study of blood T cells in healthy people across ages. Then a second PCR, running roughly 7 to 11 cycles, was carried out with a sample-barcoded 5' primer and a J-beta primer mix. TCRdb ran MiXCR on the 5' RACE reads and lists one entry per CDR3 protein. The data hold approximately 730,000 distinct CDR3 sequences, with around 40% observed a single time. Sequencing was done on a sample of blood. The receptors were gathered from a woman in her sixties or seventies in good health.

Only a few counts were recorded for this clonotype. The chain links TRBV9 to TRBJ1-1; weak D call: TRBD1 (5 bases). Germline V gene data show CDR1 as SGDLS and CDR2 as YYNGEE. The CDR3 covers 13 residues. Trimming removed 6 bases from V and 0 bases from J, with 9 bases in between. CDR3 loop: CASTGGLNTEAFF. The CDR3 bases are TGTGCCAGCACCGGGGGTCTGAACACTGAAGCTTTCTTT.

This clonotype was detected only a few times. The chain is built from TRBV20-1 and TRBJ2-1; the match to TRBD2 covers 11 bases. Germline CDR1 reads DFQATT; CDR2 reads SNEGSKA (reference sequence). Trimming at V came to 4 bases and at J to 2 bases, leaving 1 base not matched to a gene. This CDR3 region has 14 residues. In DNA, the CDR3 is TGCAGTGCTACTAGCGGGAGGACCTACAATGAGCAGTTCTTC. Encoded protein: CSATSGRTYNEQFF.

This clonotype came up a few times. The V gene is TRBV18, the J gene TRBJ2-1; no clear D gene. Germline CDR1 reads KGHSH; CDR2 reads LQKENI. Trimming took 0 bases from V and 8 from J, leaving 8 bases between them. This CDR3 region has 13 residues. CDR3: CASSPPGYDEQFF. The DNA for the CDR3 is TGTGCCAGCTCACCACCAGGGTACGATGAGCAGTTCTTC.

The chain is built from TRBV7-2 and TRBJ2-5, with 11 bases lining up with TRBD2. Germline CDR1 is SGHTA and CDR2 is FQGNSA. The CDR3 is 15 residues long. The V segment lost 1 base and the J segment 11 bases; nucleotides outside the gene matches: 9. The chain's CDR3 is CASSLGSGGAREQYF. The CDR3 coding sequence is TGTGCCAGCAGCTTAGGTAGCGGGGGGGCCCGTGAGCAGTACTTC.

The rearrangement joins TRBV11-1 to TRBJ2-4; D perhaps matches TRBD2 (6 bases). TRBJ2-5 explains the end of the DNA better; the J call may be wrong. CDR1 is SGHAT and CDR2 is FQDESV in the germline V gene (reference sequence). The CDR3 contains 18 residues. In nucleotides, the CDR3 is TGTGCCAGCAGCTTAGGTTTGGGGGGTGGTGACCAATGGGAGACCCAGTACTTC. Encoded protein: CASSLGLGGGDQWETQYF.

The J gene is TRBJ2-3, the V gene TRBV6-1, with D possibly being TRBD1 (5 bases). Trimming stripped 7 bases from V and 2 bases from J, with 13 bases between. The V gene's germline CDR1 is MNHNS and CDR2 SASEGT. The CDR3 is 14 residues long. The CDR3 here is CASKGNEYTDTQYF. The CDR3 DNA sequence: TGTGCCAGCAAGGGGAACGAGTACACAGATACGCAGTATTTT.